Described below is a single TCR beta chain sequence and its context. Its specificity is not known. UMIs and a universal primer site were added when TCR cDNA was made by 5'RACE template switching. TCRdb re-called the 5' RACE reads through MiXCR, storing one row per CDR3 protein. Among 400,000 or so distinct CDR3 sequences listed, about 19% were seen once. The CDR3 covers 12 residues. V was trimmed by 4 bases and J by 7 bases, leaving 9 bases between them. This record comes from a study of T cells after yellow fever vaccination. As for the study in general: For low cell numbers, libraries were made with SMART-Seq v4 Ultra Low Input. Study findings and constraints: From the bulk population, abundant clonotypes could contaminate and appear within FACS-sorted repertoires.

This specimen was PBMCs, taken before the yellow fever booster vaccination. The chain is built from TRBV12-3 or TRBV12-4 and TRBJ2-3; D gene ambiguous. This receptor was identified in a man aged 18 to 30 who received the YFV17D yellow fever vaccine. CDR3 protein: CASSSSAHTQYF. The DNA of the CDR3 is TGTGCCAGCAGTTCCTCGGCTCATACGCAGTATTTT.